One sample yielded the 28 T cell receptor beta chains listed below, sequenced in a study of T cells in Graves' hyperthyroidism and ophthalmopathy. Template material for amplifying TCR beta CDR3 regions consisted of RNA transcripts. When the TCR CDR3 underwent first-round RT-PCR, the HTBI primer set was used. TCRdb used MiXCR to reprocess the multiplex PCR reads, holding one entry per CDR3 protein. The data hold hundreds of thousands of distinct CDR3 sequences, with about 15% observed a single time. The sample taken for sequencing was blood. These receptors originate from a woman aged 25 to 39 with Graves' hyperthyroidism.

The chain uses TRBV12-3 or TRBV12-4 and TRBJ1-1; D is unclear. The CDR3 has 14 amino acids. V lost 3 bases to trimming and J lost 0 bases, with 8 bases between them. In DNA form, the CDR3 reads TGTGCCAGCAGTTTCGGCCCCATGAACACTGAAGCTTTCTTT. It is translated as CASSFGPMNTEAFF.

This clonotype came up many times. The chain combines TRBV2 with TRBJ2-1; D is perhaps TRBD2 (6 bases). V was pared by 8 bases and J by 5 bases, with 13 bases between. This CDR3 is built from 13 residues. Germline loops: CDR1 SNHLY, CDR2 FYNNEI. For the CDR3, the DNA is TGTGCCAGCTCGGGACTGGGAAACAATGAGCAGTTCTTC. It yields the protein CASSGLGNNEQFF.

The CDR3 nucleotides read TGTGCCAGCAGCTTAGGGGTTGGGGGAGCGAATGAGCAGTTCTTC. It yields the protein CASSLGVGGANEQFF. The chain recombines TRBV11-1 with TRBJ2-1; possibly TRBD1 or TRBD2 for D (5 bases each). Trimming removed 1 base from V and 7 bases from J, with 14 bases in between. The V gene's germline CDR1 is SGHAT and CDR2 FQDESV (reference sequence). The CDR3 is 15 residues long.

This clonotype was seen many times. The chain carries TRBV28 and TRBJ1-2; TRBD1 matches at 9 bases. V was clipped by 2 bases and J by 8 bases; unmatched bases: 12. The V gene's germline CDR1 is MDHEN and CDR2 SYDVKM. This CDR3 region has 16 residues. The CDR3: CASSLRGDRDRGGYTF. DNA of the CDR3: TGTGCCAGCAGTTTAAGAGGGGACAGGGATAGGGGCGGCTACACCTTC.

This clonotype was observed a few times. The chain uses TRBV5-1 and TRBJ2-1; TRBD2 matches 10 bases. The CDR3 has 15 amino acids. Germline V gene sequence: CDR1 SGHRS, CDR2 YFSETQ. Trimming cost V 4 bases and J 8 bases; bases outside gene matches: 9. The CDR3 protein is CASSSGRAPRDEQFF. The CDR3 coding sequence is TGCGCCAGCAGCAGCGGGAGGGCCCCGAGGGATGAGCAGTTCTTC.

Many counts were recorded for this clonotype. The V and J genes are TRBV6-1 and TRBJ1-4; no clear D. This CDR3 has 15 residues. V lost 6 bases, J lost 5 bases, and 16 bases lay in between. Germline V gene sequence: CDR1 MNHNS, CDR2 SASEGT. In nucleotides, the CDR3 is TGTGCCAGCAGCCCCTACGTGGGCGAGAATGAAAAACTGTTTTTT. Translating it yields CASSPYVGENEKLFF.

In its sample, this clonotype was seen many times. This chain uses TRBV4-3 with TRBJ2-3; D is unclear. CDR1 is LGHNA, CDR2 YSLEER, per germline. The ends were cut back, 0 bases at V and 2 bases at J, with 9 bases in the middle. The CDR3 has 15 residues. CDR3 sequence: CASSQDTHPTDTQYF. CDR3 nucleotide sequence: TGCGCCAGCAGCCAAGACACCCATCCCACAGATACGCAGTATTTT.

CDR3 sequence reads: CSVDGAGDYEQYF. In DNA, the CDR3 is TGCAGCGTTGATGGAGCGGGGGACTACGAGCAGTACTTC. This sequence joins TRBV29-1 and TRBJ2-7, with 8 nucleotides matching TRBD2. Trimming cost V 3 bases and J 3 bases; bases outside gene matches: 4. CDR1 is SQVTM and CDR2 is ANQGSEA in the germline V gene. The CDR3 runs to 13 residues.

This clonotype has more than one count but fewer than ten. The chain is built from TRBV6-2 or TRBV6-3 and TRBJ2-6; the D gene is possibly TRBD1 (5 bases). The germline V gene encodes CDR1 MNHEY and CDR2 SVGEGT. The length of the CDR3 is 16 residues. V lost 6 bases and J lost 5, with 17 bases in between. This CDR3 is CASSPTVRTWANVLTF. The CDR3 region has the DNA TGTGCCAGCAGCCCGACAGTCCGTACATGGGCCAACGTCCTGACTTTC.

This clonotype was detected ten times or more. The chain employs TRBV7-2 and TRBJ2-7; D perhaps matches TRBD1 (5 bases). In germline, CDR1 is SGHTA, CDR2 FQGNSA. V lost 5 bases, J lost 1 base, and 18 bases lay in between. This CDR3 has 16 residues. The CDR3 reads CASSPTRTPLSYEQYF. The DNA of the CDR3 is TGTGCCAGCAGCCCCACCCGGACACCTCTTTCCTACGAGCAGTACTTC.

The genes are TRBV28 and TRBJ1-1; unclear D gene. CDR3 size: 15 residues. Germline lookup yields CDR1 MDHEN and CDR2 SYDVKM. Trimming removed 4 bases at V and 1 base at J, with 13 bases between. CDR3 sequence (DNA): TGTGCCAGCAGTTCTACCGGAGAAACGAACACTGAAGCTTTCTTT. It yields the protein CASSSTGETNTEAFF.

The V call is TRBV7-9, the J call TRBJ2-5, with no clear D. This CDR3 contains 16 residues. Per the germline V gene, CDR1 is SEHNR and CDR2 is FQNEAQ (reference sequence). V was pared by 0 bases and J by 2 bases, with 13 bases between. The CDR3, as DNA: TGTGCCAGCAGCTTAGCCCCTGGCGCGGATCAAGAGACCCAGTACTTC. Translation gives CASSLAPGADQETQYF.

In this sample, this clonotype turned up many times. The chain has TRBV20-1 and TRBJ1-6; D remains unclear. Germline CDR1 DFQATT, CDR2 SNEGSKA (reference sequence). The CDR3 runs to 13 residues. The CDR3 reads CSQRPAVTSPLHF. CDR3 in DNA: TGCAGCCAGAGGCCGGCGGTCACCTCACCCCTCCACTTT.

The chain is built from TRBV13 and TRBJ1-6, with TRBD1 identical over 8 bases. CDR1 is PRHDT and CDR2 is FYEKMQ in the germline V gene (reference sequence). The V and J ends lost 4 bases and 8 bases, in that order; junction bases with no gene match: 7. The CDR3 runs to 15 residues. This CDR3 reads CASSSTGVLDSPLHF. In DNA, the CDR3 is TGTGCCAGCAGCTCGACAGGGGTTTTAGATTCACCCCTCCACTTT. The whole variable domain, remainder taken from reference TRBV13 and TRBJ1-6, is AAGVIQSPRHLIKEKRETATLKCYPIPRHDTVYWYQQGPGQDPQFLISFYEKMQSDKGSIPDRFSAQQFSDYHSELNMSSLELGDSALYFCASSSTGVLDSPLHFGNGTRLTVT.

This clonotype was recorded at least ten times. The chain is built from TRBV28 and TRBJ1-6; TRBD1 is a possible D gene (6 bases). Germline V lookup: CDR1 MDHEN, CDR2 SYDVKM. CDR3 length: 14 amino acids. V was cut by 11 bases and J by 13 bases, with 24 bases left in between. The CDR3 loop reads CAAQVPGGPKPLHF. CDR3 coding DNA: TGTGCCGCCCAGGTCCCCGGGGGCCCGAAGCCCCTCCACTTT. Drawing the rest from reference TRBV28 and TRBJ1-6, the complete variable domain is DVKVTQSSRYLVKRTGEKVFLECVQDMDHENMFWYRQDPGLGLRLIYFSYDVKMKEKGDIPEGYSVSREKKERFSLILESASTNQTSMYLCAAQVPGGPKPLHFGNGTRLTVT.

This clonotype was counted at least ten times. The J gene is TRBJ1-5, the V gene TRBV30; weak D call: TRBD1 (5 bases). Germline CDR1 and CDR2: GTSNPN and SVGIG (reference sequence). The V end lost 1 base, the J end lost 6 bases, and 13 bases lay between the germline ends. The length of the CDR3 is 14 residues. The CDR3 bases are TGTGCCTGGAGTGGCCAGGGAAATGTTCAGCCCCAGCATTTT. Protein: CAWSGQGNVQPQHF. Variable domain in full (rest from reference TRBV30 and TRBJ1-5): SQTIHQWPATLVQPVGSPLSLECTVEGTSNPNLYWYRQAAGRGLQLLFYSVGIGQISSEVPQNLSASRPQDRQFILSSKKLLLSDSGFYLCAWSGQGNVQPQHFGDGTRLSIL.

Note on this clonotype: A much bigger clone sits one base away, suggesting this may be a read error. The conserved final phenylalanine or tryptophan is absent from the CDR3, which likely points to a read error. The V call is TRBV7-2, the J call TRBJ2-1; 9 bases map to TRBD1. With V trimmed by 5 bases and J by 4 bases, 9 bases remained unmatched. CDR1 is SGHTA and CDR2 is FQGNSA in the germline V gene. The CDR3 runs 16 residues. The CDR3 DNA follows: TGTGCCAGCAGCGACCGGACAGGGGCGGTTTACAATGAGCAGTTCCTC. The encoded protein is CASSDRTGAVYNEQFL.

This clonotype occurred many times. The CDR3 DNA sequence: TGTGCCAGCAGTGAAGCTATACACAGGGCAACCAAAAACATTCAGTACTTC. Its translation: CASSEAIHRATKNIQYF. V gene TRBV2 combines with J gene TRBJ2-4, with D possibly TRBD1 on 6 matching bases. Trimming pared 0 bases from V and 2 bases from J, leaving 14 bases between. CDR3 length: 17 residues. CDR1 and CDR2 from the germline V gene are SNHLY and FYNNEI.

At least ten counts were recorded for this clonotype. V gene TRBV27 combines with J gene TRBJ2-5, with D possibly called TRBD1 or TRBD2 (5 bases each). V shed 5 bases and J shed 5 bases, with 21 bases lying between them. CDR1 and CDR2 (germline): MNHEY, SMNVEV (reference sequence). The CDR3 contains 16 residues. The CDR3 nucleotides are TGTGCCAGCAGTAGATCCCCGGGACGGATTTTTGAGACCCAGTACTTC. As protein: CASSRSPGRIFETQYF.

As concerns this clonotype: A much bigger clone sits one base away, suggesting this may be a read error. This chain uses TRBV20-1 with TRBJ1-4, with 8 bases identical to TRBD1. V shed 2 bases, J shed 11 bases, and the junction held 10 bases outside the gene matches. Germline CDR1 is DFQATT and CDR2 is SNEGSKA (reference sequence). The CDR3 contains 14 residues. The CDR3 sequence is CSARLPGGPDKLFF. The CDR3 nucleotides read TGCAGTGCTAGATTACCAGGGGGCCCTGATAAACTGTTTTTT.

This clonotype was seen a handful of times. DNA of the CDR3: TGTGCCATCAGGCAGGGGGGCTCTCAAGAGACCCAGTACTTC. Protein product: CAIRQGGSQETQYF. This chain joins TRBV10-3 and TRBJ2-5, with TRBD1 as a possible D gene (7 bases). V gave up 6 bases and J gave up 2 bases, with 13 bases separating them. The CDR3 has 14 residues. The germline CDR1 and CDR2 sequences are ENHRY and SYGVKD.

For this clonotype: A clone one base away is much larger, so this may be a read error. The CDR3, as DNA: TGCGGCGTTGAATTCGAGTATGGCTACACCTTC. The encoded protein is CGVEFEYGYTF. V is TRBV29-1 and J is TRBJ1-2; D uncertain. The germline V gene has CDR1 SQVTM and CDR2 ANQGSEA. This CDR3 region has 11 residues. Drawing the rest from reference TRBV29-1 and TRBJ1-2, the complete variable domain is SAVISQKPSRDICQRGTSLTIQCQVDSQVTMMFWYRQQPGQSLTLIATANQGSEATYESGFVIDKFPISRPNLTFSTLTVSNMSPEDSSIYLCGVEFEYGYTFGSGTRLTVV.

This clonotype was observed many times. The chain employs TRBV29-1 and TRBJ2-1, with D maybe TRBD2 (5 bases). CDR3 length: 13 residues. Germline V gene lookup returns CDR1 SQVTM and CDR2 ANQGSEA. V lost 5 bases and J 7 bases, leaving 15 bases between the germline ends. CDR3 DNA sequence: TGCAGCGTTCTGCGGGCTTTGAAAAATGAGCAGTTCTTC. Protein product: CSVLRALKNEQFF.

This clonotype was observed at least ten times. For the CDR3, the DNA is TGCAGTGCTAAAGAGTACGAGCAGTACTTC. Translated: CSAKEYEQYF. The V call is TRBV20-1, the J call TRBJ2-7; D not certain. CDR1 and CDR2 from the germline V gene are DFQATT and SNEGSKA (reference sequence). With 4 bases removed from V and 4 bases from J, the gap between germline ends came to 5 bases. The CDR3 runs 10 residues.

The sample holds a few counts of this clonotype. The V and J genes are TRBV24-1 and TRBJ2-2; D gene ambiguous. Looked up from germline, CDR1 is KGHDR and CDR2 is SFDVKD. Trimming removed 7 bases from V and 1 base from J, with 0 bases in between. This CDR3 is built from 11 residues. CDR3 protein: CATRNTGELFF. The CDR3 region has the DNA TGTGCCACCAGGAACACCGGGGAGCTGTTTTTT.

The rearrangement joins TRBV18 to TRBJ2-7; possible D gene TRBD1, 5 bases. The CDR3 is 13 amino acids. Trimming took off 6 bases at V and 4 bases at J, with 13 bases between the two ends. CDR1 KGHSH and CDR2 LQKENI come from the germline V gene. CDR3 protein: CASSSGNRYEQYF. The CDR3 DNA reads TGTGCCAGCTCGTCAGGGAATAGATACGAGCAGTACTTC.

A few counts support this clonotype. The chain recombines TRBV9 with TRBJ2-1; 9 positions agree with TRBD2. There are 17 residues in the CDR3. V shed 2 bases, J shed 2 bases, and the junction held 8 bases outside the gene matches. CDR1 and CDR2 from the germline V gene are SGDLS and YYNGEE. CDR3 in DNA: TGTGCCAGCAGCGTTGGATTTGCGGGAGGGCCCTACAATGAGCAGTTCTTC. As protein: CASSVGFAGGPYNEQFF.

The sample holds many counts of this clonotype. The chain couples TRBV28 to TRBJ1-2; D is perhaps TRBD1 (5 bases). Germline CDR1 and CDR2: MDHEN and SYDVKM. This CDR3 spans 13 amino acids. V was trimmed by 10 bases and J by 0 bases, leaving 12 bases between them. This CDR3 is CATSRGANYGYTF. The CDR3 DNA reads TGTGCCACAAGTAGGGGTGCTAACTATGGCTACACCTTC.